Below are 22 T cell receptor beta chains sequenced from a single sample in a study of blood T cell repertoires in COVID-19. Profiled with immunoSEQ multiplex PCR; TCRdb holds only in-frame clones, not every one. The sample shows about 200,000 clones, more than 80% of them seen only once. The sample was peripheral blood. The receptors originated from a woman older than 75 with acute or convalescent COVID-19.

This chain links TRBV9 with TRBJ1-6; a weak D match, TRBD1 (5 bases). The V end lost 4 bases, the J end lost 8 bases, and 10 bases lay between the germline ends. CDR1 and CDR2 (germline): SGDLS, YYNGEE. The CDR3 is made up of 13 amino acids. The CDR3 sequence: CASSLQGDSPLHF. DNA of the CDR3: TGTGCCAGCAGCCTCCAAGGGGATTCACCCCTCCACTTT.

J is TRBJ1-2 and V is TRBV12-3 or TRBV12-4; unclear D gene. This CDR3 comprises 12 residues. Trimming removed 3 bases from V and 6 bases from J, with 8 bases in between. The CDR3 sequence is CASSFSEHGYTF. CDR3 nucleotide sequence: TGTGCCAGCAGTTTTAGTGAGCATGGCTACACCTTC.

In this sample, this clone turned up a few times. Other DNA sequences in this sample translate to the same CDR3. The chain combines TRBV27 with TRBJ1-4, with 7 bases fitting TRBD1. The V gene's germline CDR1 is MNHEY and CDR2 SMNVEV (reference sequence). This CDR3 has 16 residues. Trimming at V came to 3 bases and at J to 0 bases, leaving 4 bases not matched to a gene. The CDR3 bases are TGTGCCAGCAGTTTGGGACAGCCTGCAACTAATGAAAAACTGTTTTTT. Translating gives CASSLGQPATNEKLFF.

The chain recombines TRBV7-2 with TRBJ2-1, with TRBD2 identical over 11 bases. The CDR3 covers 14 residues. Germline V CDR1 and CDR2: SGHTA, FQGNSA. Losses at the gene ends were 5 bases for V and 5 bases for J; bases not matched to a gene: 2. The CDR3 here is CASSTSGGHNEQFF. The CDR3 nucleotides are TGTGCCAGCAGCACTAGCGGGGGACACAATGAGCAGTTCTTC.

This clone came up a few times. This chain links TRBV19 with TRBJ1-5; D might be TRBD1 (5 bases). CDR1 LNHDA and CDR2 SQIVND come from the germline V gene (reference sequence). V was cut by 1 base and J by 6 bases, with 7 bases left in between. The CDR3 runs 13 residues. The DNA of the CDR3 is TGTGCCAGTAGTATAGTTGGGGCTCAGCCCCAGCATTTT. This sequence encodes CASSIVGAQPQHF. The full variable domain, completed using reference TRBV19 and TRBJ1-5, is DGGITQSPKYLFRKEGQNVTLSCEQNLNHDAMYWYRQDPGQGLRLIYYSQIVNDFQKGDIAEGYSVSREKKESFPLTVTSAQKNPTAFYLCASSIVGAQPQHFGDGTRLSIL.

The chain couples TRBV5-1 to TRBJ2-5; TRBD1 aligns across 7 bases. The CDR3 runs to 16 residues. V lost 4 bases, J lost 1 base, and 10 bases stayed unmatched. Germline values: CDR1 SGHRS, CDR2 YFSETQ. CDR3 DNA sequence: TGCGCCAGCAGCAGTGGGACAGCAGCCTCCCAAGAGACCCAGTACTTC. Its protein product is CASSSGTAASQETQYF.

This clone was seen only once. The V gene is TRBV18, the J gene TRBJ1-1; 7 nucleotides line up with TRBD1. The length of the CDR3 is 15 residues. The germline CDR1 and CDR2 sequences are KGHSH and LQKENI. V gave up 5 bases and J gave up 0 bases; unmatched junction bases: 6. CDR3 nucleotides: TGTGCCAGCTCAACCGGGACAGACATGAACACTGAAGCTTTCTTT. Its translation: CASSTGTDMNTEAFF.

In DNA, the CDR3 is TGTGCCAGCTCACCAAACCCCTCCCCCGGGGAAATTCAGTACTTC. It is translated as CASSPNPSPGEIQYF. The rearrangement joins TRBV18 to TRBJ2-4; a weak D match, TRBD2 (5 bases). The CDR3 loop spans 15 amino acids. V was trimmed by 2 bases and J by 10 bases, leaving 18 bases between them. Germline CDR1 and CDR2: KGHSH and LQKENI.

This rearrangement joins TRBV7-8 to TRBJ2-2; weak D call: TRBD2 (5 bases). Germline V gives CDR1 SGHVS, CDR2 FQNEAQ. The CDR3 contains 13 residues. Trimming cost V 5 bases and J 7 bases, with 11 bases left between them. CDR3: CASSASPIGELFF. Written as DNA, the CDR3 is TGTGCCAGCAGCGCTAGCCCGATCGGGGAGCTGTTTTTT.

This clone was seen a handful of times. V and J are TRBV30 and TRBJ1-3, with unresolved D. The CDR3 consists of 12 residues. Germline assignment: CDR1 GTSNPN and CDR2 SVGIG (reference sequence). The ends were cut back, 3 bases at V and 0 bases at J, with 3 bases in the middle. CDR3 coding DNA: TGTGCCTGGAGGGCCTCTGGAAACACCATATATTTT. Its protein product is CAWRASGNTIYF.

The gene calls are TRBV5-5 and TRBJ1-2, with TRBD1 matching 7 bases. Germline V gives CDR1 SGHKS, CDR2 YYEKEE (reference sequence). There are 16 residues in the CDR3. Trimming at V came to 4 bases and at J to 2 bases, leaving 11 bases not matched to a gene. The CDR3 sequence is CASSPSDRAANYGYTF. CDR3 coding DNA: TGTGCCAGCAGCCCGAGCGACAGGGCGGCCAACTATGGCTACACCTTC.

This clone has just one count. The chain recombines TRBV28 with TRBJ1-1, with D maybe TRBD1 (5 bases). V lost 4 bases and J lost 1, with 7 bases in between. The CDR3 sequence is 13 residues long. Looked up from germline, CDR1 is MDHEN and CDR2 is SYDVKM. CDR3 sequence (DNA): TGTGCCAGCAGTTCCGGACAGAACACTGAAGCTTTCTTT. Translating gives CASSSGQNTEAFF.

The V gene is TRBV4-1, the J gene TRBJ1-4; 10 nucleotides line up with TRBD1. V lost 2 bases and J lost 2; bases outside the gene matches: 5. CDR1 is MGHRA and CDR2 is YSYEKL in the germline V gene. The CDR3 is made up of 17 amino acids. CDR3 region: CASSQSGTGATNEKLFF. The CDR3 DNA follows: TGCGCCAGCAGCCAATCCGGGACAGGGGCTACTAATGAAAAACTGTTTTTT.

The chain's CDR3 is CASSQDDQPQHF. CDR3 in DNA: TGTGCCAGCAGCCAAGACGATCAGCCCCAGCATTTT. This rearrangement joins TRBV4-2 to TRBJ1-5; D unclear. This CDR3 spans 12 amino acids. Germline V gives CDR1 LGHNA, CDR2 YNFKEQ. The ends were cut back, 0 bases at V and 5 bases at J, with 2 bases in the middle.

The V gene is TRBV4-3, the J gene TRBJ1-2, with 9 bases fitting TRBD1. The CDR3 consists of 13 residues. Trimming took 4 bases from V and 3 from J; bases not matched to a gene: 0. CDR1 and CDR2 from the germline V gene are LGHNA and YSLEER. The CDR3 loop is CASSRTGDYGYTF. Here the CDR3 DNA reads TGCGCCAGCAGCCGGACAGGGGACTATGGCTACACCTTC.

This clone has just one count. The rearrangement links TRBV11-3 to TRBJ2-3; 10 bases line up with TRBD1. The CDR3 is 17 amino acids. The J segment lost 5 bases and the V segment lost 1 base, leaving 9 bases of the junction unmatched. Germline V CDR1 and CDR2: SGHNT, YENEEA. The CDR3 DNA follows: TGTGCCAGCAGCTTAGTACCCCCGGGACAGGGGAGAGATACGCAGTATTTT. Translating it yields CASSLVPPGQGRDTQYF.

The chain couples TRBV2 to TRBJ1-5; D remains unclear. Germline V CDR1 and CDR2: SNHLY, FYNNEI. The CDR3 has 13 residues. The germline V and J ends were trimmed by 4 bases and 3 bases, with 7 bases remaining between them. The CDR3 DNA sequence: TGTGCCAGCAGTGTTTTATTCAATCAGCCCCAGCATTTT. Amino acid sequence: CASSVLFNQPQHF.

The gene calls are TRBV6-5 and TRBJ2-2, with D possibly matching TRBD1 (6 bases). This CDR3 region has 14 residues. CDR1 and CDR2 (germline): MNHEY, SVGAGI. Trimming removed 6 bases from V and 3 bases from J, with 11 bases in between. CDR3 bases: TGTGCCAGCAGGGGGGCGCAGGACACCGGGGAGCTGTTTTTT. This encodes CASRGAQDTGELFF.

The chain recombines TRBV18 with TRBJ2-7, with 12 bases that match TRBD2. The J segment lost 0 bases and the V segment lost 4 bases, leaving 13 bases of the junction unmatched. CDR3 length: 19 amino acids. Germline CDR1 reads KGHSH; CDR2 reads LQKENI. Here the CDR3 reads CASSQMATSGGGSSYEQYF. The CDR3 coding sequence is TGTGCCAGCTCACAGATGGCGACTAGCGGGGGTGGTAGCTCCTACGAGCAGTACTTC.

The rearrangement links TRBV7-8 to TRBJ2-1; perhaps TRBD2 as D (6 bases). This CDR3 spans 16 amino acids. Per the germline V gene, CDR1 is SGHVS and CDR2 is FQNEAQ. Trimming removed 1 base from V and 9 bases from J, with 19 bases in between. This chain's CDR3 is CASSLGSGLLFLEQFF. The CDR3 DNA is TGTGCCAGCAGCTTAGGTTCAGGACTACTTTTCCTTGAGCAGTTCTTC.

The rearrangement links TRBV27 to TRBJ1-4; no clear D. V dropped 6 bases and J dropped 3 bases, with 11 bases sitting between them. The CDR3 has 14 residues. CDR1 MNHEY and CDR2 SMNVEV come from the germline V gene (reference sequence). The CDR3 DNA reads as TGTGCCAGCAGGCGGGCCGCACCTAATGAAAAACTGTTTTTT. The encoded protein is CASRRAAPNEKLFF.

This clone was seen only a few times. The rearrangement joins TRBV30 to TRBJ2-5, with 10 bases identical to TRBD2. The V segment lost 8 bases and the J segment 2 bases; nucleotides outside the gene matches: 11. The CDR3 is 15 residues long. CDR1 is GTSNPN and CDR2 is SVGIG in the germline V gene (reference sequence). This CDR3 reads CATSSGTSVQETQYF. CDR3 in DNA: TGTGCCACGTCTTCTGGGACTAGCGTGCAAGAGACCCAGTACTTC.